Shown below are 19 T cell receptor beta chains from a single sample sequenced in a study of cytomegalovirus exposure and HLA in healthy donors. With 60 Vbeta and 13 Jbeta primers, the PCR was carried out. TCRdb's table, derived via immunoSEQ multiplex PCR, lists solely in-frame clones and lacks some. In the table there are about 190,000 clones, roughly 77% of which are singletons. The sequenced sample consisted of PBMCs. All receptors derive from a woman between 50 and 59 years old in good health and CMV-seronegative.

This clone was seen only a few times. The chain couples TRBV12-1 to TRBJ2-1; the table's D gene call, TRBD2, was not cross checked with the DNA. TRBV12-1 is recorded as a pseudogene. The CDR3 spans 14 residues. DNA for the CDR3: TGTGCCAGCAGCCTAGCGGGGGCCTACAATGAGCAGTTCTTC. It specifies CASSLAGAYNEQFF.

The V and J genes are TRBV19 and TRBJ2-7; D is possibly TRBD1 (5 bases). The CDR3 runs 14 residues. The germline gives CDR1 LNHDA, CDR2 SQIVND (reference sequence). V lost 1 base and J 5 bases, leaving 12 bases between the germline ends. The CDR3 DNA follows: TGTGCCAGTAGTATAGGACCAGGGTTCCACGAGCAGTACTTC. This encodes CASSIGPGFHEQYF.

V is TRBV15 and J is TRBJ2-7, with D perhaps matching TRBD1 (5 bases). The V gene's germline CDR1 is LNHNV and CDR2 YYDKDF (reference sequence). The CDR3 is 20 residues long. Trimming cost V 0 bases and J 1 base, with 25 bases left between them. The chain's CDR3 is CATSRDARVGPARFSYEQYF. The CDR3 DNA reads TGTGCCACCAGCAGAGATGCCAGGGTTGGACCTGCGCGATTTTCCTACGAGCAGTACTTC.

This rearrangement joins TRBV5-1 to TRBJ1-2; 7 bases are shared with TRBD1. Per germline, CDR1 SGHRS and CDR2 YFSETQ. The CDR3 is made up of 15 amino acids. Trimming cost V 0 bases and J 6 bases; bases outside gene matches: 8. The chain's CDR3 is CASSLGGQAANGYTF. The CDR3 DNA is TGCGCCAGCAGCTTGGGAGGACAGGCGGCTAATGGCTACACCTTC.

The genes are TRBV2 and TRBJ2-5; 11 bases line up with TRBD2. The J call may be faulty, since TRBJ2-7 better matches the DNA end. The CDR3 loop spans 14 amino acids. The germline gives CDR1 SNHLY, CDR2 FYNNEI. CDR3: CASIETSGTYEQYF. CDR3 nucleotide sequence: TGTGCCAGCATTGAGACTAGCGGGACCTACGAGCAGTACTTC.

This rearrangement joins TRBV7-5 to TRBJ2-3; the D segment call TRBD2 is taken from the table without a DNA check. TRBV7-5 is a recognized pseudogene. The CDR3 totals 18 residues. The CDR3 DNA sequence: TGTGCCAGAAGCCCTCGCCGGGGGAACCCCCTTAGCACAGATACGCAGTATTTT. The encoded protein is CARSPRRGNPLSTDTQYF.

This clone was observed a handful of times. The CDR3 reads CASSGGGATEKLFF. CDR3 in DNA: TGTGCCAGCAGTGGTGGGGGGGCAACTGAAAAACTGTTTTTT. The rearrangement uses TRBV6-5 and TRBJ1-4; tentatively, D is TRBD1 (6 bases). V shed 5 bases and J shed 7 bases, with 14 bases lying between them. The CDR3 length is 14 residues. Germline-derived CDR1 and CDR2 are MNHEY and SVGAGI.

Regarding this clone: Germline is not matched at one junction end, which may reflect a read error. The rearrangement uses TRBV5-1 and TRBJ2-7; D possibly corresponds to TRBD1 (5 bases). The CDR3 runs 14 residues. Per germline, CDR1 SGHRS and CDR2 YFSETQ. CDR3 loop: CASSSSGSSCEQYF. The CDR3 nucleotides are TGCGCCAGCAGCTCCTCAGGGTCCTCCTGCGAGCAGTACTTC.

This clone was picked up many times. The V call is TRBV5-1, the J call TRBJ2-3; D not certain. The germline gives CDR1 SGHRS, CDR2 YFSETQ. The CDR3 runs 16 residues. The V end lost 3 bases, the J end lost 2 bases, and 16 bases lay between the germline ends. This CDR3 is CASSSARKLDTDTQYF. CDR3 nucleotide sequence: TGCGCCAGCAGCTCCGCCAGGAAGCTCGACACAGATACGCAGTATTTT.

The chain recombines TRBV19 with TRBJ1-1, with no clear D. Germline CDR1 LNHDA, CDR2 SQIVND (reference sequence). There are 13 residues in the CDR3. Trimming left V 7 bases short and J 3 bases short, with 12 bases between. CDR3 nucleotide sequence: TGTGCCAGTACCCCGACCCGGGACACTGAAGCTTTCTTT. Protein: CASTPTRDTEAFF.

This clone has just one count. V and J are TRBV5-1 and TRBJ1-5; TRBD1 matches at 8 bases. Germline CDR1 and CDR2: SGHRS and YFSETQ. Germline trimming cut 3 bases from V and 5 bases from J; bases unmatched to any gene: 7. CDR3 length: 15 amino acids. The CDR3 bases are TGCGCCAGCAGCTCCGGGACAGGAGGTCATCAGCCCCAGCATTTT. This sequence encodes CASSSGTGGHQPQHF.

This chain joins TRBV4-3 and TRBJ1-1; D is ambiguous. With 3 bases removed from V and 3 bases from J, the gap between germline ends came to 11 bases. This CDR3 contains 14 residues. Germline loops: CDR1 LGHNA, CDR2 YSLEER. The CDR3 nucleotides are TGCGCCAGCAGCCATGAAAACCGGGACACTGAAGCTTTCTTT. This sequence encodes CASSHENRDTEAFF.

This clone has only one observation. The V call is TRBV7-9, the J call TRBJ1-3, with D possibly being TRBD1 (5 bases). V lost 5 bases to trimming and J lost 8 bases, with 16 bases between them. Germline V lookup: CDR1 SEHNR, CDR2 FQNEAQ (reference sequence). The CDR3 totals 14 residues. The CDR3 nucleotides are TGTGCCAGCAGCGGCAGCGGGGGTATCGACACCATATATTTT. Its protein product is CASSGSGGIDTIYF.

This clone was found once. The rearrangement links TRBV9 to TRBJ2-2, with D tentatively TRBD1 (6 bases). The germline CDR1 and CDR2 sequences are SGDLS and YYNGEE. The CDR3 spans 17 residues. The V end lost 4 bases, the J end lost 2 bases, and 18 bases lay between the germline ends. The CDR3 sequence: CASSPRPGTPNTGELFF. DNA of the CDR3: TGTGCCAGCAGCCCCCGTCCCGGGACACCAAACACCGGGGAGCTGTTTTTT.

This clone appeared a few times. The CDR3 DNA sequence: TGTGCCAGCAGTGACTCGGGCTTTTTCCAGACTAGCGGGACCAATGAGCAGTTCTTC. It translates to CASSDSGFFQTSGTNEQFF. The genes are TRBV6-4 and TRBJ2-1; 11 bases line up with TRBD2. The germline CDR1 and CDR2 sequences are MRHNA and SNTAGT. Trimming at V came to 0 bases and at J to 6 bases, leaving 13 bases not matched to a gene. There are 19 residues in the CDR3.

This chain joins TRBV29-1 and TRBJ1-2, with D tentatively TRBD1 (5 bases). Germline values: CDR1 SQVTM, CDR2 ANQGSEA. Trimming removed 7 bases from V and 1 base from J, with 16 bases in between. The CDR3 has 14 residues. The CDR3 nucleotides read TGCAGCGCAAAGGCTCAGGGCGTTAACTATGGCTACACCTTC. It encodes CSAKAQGVNYGYTF.

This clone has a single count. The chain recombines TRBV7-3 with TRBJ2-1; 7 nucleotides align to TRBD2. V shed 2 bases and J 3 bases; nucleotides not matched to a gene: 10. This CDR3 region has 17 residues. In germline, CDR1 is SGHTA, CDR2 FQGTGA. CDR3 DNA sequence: TGTGCCAGCAGCTTAGATCCGGGCGGGGGAGTCTACAATGAGCAGTTCTTC. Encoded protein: CASSLDPGGGVYNEQFF.

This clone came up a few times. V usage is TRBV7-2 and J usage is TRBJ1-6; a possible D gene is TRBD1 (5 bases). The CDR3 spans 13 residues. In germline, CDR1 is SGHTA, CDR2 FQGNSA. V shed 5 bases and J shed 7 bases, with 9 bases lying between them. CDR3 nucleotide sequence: TGTGCCAGCAGCCTGCGGGGCAATTCACCCCTCCACTTT. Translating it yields CASSLRGNSPLHF. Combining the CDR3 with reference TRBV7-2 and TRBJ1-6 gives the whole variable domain GAGVSQSPSNKVTEKGKDVELRCDPISGHTALYWYRQSLGQGLEFLIYFQGNSAPDKSGLPSDRFSAERTGGSVSTLTIQRTQQEDSAVYLCASSLRGNSPLHFGNGTRLTVT.

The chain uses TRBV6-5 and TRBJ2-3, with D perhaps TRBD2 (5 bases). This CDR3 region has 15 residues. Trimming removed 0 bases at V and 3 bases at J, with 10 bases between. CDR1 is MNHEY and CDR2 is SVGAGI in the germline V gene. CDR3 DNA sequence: TGTGCCAGCAGTTACTCGGAGGCTTCGACAGATACGCAGTATTTT. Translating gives CASSYSEASTDTQYF.